This note documents a single T cell receptor (beta chain) sequence. Its antigen is as yet unknown. This specimen belongs to a study of CD8+CD57+ T cells in acquired aplastic anemia. On the study more broadly: Mean yield of DNA from sorted CD4+ and CD8+ cells was about 3.2 ug. Study-wide points: Overlap between patients and controls comprised about 28 CD8+ CDR3 sequences.

The V gene lost 8 bases and the J gene lost 4 bases, with 7 bases spanning the gap. CDR1 is SNHLY, CDR2 FYNNEI, per germline. This CDR3 spans 11 amino acids. TCR beta VDJ and CDR3 profiles were obtained from a genomic DNA template. TCRdb re-called the reads with MiXCR, one entry per CDR3 protein. Counted here are 200,000 or so distinct CDR3 sequences, about 64% occurring once; the ten biggest clones make up about 45%. This clonotype was sampled from a human donor with severe aplastic anemia or a healthy control (not recorded which). This chain joins TRBV2 and TRBJ2-3, with D uncertain. The specimen sequenced was sorted CD4+, CD8+, or CD8+CD57+ T cells (not recorded which) from PBMCs. This CDR3 is CASDSSDTQYF. The DNA of the CDR3 is TGTGCCAGCGACTCTTCAGATACGCAGTATTTT.